This T cell receptor beta chain emerged from a study of cytomegalovirus exposure and HLA in healthy donors. The CDR3 length is 14 residues. Deletions cut 4 bases from V and 1 base from J, with 11 bases between. Germline assignment: CDR1 SGHNT and CDR2 YYREEE (reference sequence). With 60 Vbeta and 13 Jbeta primers, the PCR was carried out. The protocol was immunoSEQ multiplex PCR, while the TCRdb copy is restricted to in-frame clones and leaves out a portion. The sample yields 140,000 to 150,000 clones, roughly 74% seen once. The chain carries TRBV5-4 and TRBJ1-1; D gene unclear. The source material was PBMCs. The receptor comes from a woman under 30 in good health and CMV-seropositive. Here the CDR3 reads CASSKPRENTEAFF. The CDR3 DNA sequence: TGTGCCAGCAGCAAACCTCGGGAGAACACTGAAGCTTTCTTT.